This TCR beta chain was sequenced in a study of T cells expressing NK-cell markers. Study-wide results and caveats: Among several donors, these clonotypes also ranked first in the CD3+CD56-NKG2C+ fraction.

The CDR3 has 13 residues. UMI-tagged 5'RACE template switching yielded the TCR beta cDNA. TCRdb reprocessed the 5' RACE reads and reports one entry per CDR3 protein, with no DNA. In all, the sample yields fewer than 550,000 distinct CDR3 sequences. A note on this clonotype: The antigen is undetermined.

The sequenced sample was blood T cells: a sorted CD56 or NKG2C T cell subset, CD4+ or CD8+ T cells, or bulk PBMC T cells (not recorded which). This receptor was obtained from a woman aged 45-65 years in good health. V usage is TRBV12-3 or TRBV12-4 and J usage is TRBJ1-2. CDR3 residues: CASSFWEENGYTF.